The 23 T cell receptor beta chains in this list originate from one sample, sequenced in a study of blood T cell repertoires in COVID-19. Sequencing used immunoSEQ multiplex PCR; TCRdb keeps in-frame clones, though not all of them. The profile covers 150,000 to 200,000 clones, with 88% appearing a single time and around 2% taken by the ten largest. The sequenced material came from peripheral blood. Receptor source: a man aged 50 to 60 who had recovered from COVID-19.

The rearrangement joins TRBV2 to TRBJ2-4, with 8 bases matching TRBD1. The germline gives CDR1 SNHLY, CDR2 FYNNEI. The V gene end was trimmed by 2 bases and the J gene end by 5 bases; junction bases not matched to a gene: 5. The CDR3 is 15 residues long. In nucleotides, the CDR3 is TGTGCCAGCAGTGAAACCCGGACAGGGCAAAACATTCAGTACTTC. Protein product: CASSETRTGQNIQYF.

The chain links TRBV13 to TRBJ2-3; 13 bases agree with TRBD2. This CDR3 has 15 amino acids. V dropped 5 bases and J dropped 5; count of bases not matched to a gene: 4. The germline V gene encodes CDR1 PRHDT and CDR2 FYEKMQ (reference sequence). DNA of the CDR3: TGTGCCAGCAGCCGACTAGCGGGAGGAGAAGATACGCAGTATTTT. Translated, it gives CASSRLAGGEDTQYF.

The chain links TRBV6-5 to TRBJ2-7; D is possibly TRBD2 (6 bases). Germline V gene data show CDR1 as MNHEY and CDR2 as SVGAGI. Trimming removed 2 bases at V and 3 bases at J, with 17 bases between. This CDR3 spans 16 amino acids. The CDR3 reads CASSYSAGSGGYEQYF. The CDR3 DNA reads as TGTGCCAGCAGTTACAGCGCAGGGTCCGGGGGCTACGAGCAGTACTTC.

The chain has TRBV18 and TRBJ2-6; 7 positions agree with TRBD1. Germline CDR1 is KGHSH and CDR2 is LQKENI. J was trimmed by 0 bases and V by 3 bases; bases with no gene match: 5. There are 17 residues in the CDR3. The CDR3 here is CASSPDRTFSGANVLTF. Written as DNA, the CDR3 is TGTGCCAGCTCACCGGACAGGACTTTCTCTGGGGCCAACGTCCTGACTTTC.

This clone was observed once. This chain connects TRBV2 to TRBJ1-2; 8 nucleotides match TRBD1. The CDR3 runs 16 residues. Per germline, CDR1 SNHLY and CDR2 FYNNEI. The V and J ends lost 1 base and 4 bases, in that order; junction bases with no gene match: 8. The DNA of the CDR3 is TGTGCCAGCAGTGAAGTGCAGGGGGCGCGGAGCTATGGCTACACCTTC. Protein product: CASSEVQGARSYGYTF. Complete variable domain (other parts from reference TRBV2 and TRBJ1-2): EPEVTQTPSHQVTQMGQEVILRCVPISNHLYFYWYRQILGQKVEFLVSFYNNEISEKSEIFDDQFSVERPDGSNFTLKIRSTKLEDSAMYFCASSEVQGARSYGYTFGSGTRLTVV.

This chain uses TRBV18 with TRBJ2-5, with TRBD2 identical over 7 bases. The CDR3 totals 15 residues. Trimming at V came to 3 bases and at J to 3 bases, leaving 7 bases not matched to a gene. Looked up from germline, CDR1 is KGHSH and CDR2 is LQKENI. The CDR3 nucleotides read TGTGCCAGCTCACCCCTGGGGGGGAACGAAGAGACCCAGTACTTC. Protein sequence: CASSPLGGNEETQYF.

The V and J genes are TRBV18 and TRBJ1-1; D gene ambiguous. The ends were cut back, 2 bases at V and 4 bases at J, with 17 bases in the middle. CDR3 length: 16 residues. CDR1 and CDR2 from the germline V gene are KGHSH and LQKENI. The CDR3 nucleotides are TGTGCCAGCTCACCAAGAGTAGCGGGCTTGGGCACTGAAGCTTTCTTT. Protein sequence: CASSPRVAGLGTEAFF.

The chain links TRBV28 to TRBJ1-4; D is possibly TRBD1 (5 bases). V gave up 6 bases and J gave up 7 bases, with 12 bases separating them. The V gene's germline CDR1 is MDHEN and CDR2 SYDVKM. The CDR3 contains 13 residues. DNA of the CDR3: TGTGCCAGCAGGGCAGGGATGATTGAAAAACTGTTTTTT. This encodes CASRAGMIEKLFF.

The genes are TRBV18 and TRBJ2-6; the match to TRBD1 covers 7 bases. There are 17 residues in the CDR3. V shed 3 bases, J shed 3 bases, and the junction held 8 bases outside the gene matches. Looked up from germline, CDR1 is KGHSH and CDR2 is LQKENI. CDR3: CASSPRQGPGGANVLTF. CDR3 coding DNA: TGTGCCAGCTCACCCCGACAGGGCCCGGGTGGGGCCAACGTCCTGACTTTC.

This chain links TRBV2 with TRBJ1-2, with a possible D match to TRBD1 (5 bases). V dropped 8 bases and J dropped 7 bases, with 14 bases sitting between them. This CDR3 is built from 12 residues. The germline V gene has CDR1 SNHLY and CDR2 FYNNEI. The CDR3 DNA reads TGTGCCAGCGCCCAGGGTGAAGGTGGCTACACCTTC. Its translation is CASAQGEGGYTF.

The gene calls are TRBV6-5 and TRBJ2-7; possible D gene TRBD1, 6 bases. V shed 7 bases and J shed 5 bases, with 9 bases lying between them. Germline values: CDR1 MNHEY, CDR2 SVGAGI. The CDR3 is 11 residues long. The CDR3 protein is CASTYRDEQYF. CDR3 sequence (DNA): TGTGCCAGCACCTACAGGGACGAGCAGTACTTC.

The chain combines TRBV7-2 with TRBJ1-6; the D gene is possibly TRBD1 (5 bases). Germline V gene lookup returns CDR1 SGHTA and CDR2 FQGNSA. This CDR3 is built from 15 residues. The ends were cut back, 3 bases at V and 3 bases at J, with 9 bases in the middle. CDR3 loop: CASSFTGHYNSPLHF. In DNA form, the CDR3 reads TGTGCCAGCAGCTTTACAGGCCACTATAATTCACCCCTCCACTTT.

The chain combines TRBV9 with TRBJ2-7; TRBD1 is a possible D gene (6 bases). The CDR3 has 16 residues. V gave up 4 bases and J gave up 4 bases, with 21 bases separating them. The germline V gene encodes CDR1 SGDLS and CDR2 YYNGEE. CDR3 loop: CASSRPGARGPYEQYF. The CDR3, as DNA: TGTGCCAGCAGCCGCCCAGGGGCCCGGGGCCCATACGAGCAGTACTTC.

The chain employs TRBV6-5 and TRBJ1-2; possibly TRBD1 for D (5 bases). V lost 0 bases and J lost 8, with 13 bases in between. Germline CDR1 and CDR2: MNHEY and SVGAGI. This CDR3 spans 14 amino acids. CDR3 in DNA: TGTGCCAGCAGTTACTCGCAGGGTTCGGTCGGCTACACCTTC. This sequence encodes CASSYSQGSVGYTF.

V usage is TRBV6-6 and J usage is TRBJ2-4; D call uncertain. The CDR3 runs 16 residues. With 5 bases removed from V and 0 bases from J, the gap between germline ends came to 14 bases. CDR1 is MNHNY and CDR2 is SVGAGI in the germline V gene (reference sequence). CDR3 nucleotide sequence: TGTGCCAGCAGTCTAATCGAGACTGTAGCCAAAAACATTCAGTACTTC. Translating it yields CASSLIETVAKNIQYF.

The rearrangement uses TRBV7-2 and TRBJ1-5; TRBD1 matches at 8 bases. CDR1 and CDR2 from the germline V gene are SGHTA and FQGNSA. Germline trimming cut 3 bases from V and 6 bases from J; bases unmatched to any gene: 7. This CDR3 is 15 amino acids long. CDR3 coding DNA: TGTGCCAGCAGCTTGGGACAGGTCGCCAGTCAGCCCCAGCATTTT. Protein product: CASSLGQVASQPQHF.

The chain joins TRBV7-2 to TRBJ2-1; TRBD2 matches at 8 bases. Germline CDR1 SGHTA, CDR2 FQGNSA. The trim removed 3 bases at V and 8 bases at J, leaving 9 bases unmatched. This CDR3 comprises 15 residues. CDR3 protein: CASSLYTGGGDEQFF. DNA of the CDR3: TGTGCCAGCAGCTTGTACACGGGGGGGGGCGATGAGCAGTTCTTC.

The chain employs TRBV4-1 and TRBJ2-7; 7 nucleotides line up with TRBD1. From germline, CDR1 is MGHRA and CDR2 YSYEKL. V shed 2 bases and J 0 bases; nucleotides not matched to a gene: 7. The CDR3 runs to 16 residues. This CDR3 reads CASSQIPGQNSYEQYF. The CDR3 region has the DNA TGCGCCAGCAGCCAAATACCGGGACAGAACTCCTACGAGCAGTACTTC.

The gene calls are TRBV4-3 and TRBJ1-4; 10 bases fit TRBD1. Per germline, CDR1 LGHNA and CDR2 YSLEER. This CDR3 contains 15 residues. V trimming: 2 bases; J trimming: 6 bases; junction bases outside the gene matches: 3. The CDR3 loop reads CASSQWDRGDEKLFF. The DNA of the CDR3 is TGCGCCAGCAGCCAATGGGACAGGGGAGATGAAAAACTGTTTTTT.

This chain connects TRBV21-1 to TRBJ2-5; TRBD1 is taken as the D call from the table, unchecked against the DNA. TRBV21-1 is noted as a pseudogene. This CDR3 is built from 14 residues. The DNA for the CDR3 is TGTGCCAGCAGCAAAGTTGCCAGACAAGAGACCCAGTACTTC. Its translation is CASSKVARQETQYF.

The chain couples TRBV5-1 to TRBJ2-1; D perhaps matches TRBD2 (6 bases). This CDR3 is built from 13 residues. Between the trimmed V and J ends, which lost 7 bases and 0 bases, there was a span of 8 bases. Germline CDR1 is SGHRS and CDR2 is YFSETQ. The CDR3, as DNA: TGCGCCAGCGGGGACTCCTCCTACAATGAGCAGTTCTTC. Its translation: CASGDSSYNEQFF.

This chain connects TRBV5-6 to TRBJ1-6; 7 bases align to TRBD1. Germline lookup yields CDR1 SGHDT and CDR2 YYEEEE. The CDR3 totals 15 residues. Unmatched junction bases numbered 6, after V lost 1 base and J lost 8 bases. The DNA of the CDR3 is TGTGCCAGCAGCTTGTTGGGGACAGCCCATTCACCCCTCCACTTT. Protein product: CASSLLGTAHSPLHF.

J is TRBJ1-1 and V is TRBV5-1; D gene unclear. Deletions cut 4 bases from V and 4 bases from J, with 14 bases between. The CDR3 totals 14 residues. Germline CDR1 reads SGHRS; CDR2 reads YFSETQ. The CDR3 loop reads CASSRVLAGTEAFF. The CDR3 nucleotides read TGCGCCAGCAGCCGGGTCCTGGCGGGCACTGAAGCTTTCTTT.